Below, 27 T cell receptor beta chains from the same sample are listed, as sequenced in a study of T cells in Graves' hyperthyroidism and ophthalmopathy. TCR beta CDR3 regions were amplified from RNA transcripts. A set of HTBI primers served as the primers for a first-round RT-PCR of the TCR CDR3. From the multiplex PCR reads, TCRdb called clonotypes with MiXCR, one entry per CDR3 protein. The data contain 330,000 or so distinct CDR3 sequences, around 20% of them singletons. The sequencing sample was made of blood. The source is a man in his forties or fifties with Graves' ophthalmopathy.

The chain couples TRBV11-1 to TRBJ2-2, with D possibly TRBD2 on 5 matching bases. This CDR3 is 15 amino acids long. Germline V gene data show CDR1 as SGHAT and CDR2 as FQDESV (reference sequence). Trimming took 11 bases from V and 1 from J, leaving 17 bases between them. CDR3 nucleotides: TGTGCCGGCCTGGAGCTAGCTGGGAACACCGGGGAGCTGTTTTTT. Amino acids: CAGLELAGNTGELFF.

Many counts were recorded for this clonotype. V and J are TRBV7-3 and TRBJ2-3; D ambiguous. This CDR3 has 13 amino acids. Germline-derived CDR1 and CDR2 are SGHTA and FQGTGA. Trimming cost V 0 bases and J 5 bases, with 6 bases left between them. The CDR3: CASSLTRLDTQYF. CDR3 coding DNA: TGTGCCAGCAGCTTAACGCGGCTAGATACGCAGTATTTT.

The rearrangement links TRBV5-6 to TRBJ1-2; the D is unclear. Germline V lookup: CDR1 SGHDT, CDR2 YYEEEE. This CDR3 is built from 12 residues. V was clipped by 4 bases and J by 11 bases, with 15 bases between them. Written as DNA, the CDR3 is TGTGCCAGCAGCCACGACACAGAGTTATACACCTTC. It is translated as CASSHDTELYTF.

This clonotype was seen a handful of times. CDR3 sequence: CASSIQGGSGANVLTF. The CDR3 region has the DNA TGTGCCAGTAGTATCCAGGGAGGCTCTGGGGCCAACGTCCTGACTTTC. The rearrangement uses TRBV19 and TRBJ2-6; D possibly corresponds to TRBD2 (6 bases). The CDR3 has 16 residues. The V and J ends lost 3 bases and 0 bases respectively, with 9 bases between them. Per germline, CDR1 LNHDA and CDR2 SQIVND (reference sequence).

At least ten counts were recorded for this clonotype. This sequence joins TRBV11-2 and TRBJ2-3; the D gene is possibly TRBD1 (6 bases). Looked up from germline, CDR1 is SGHAT and CDR2 is FQNNGV. The V and J ends lost 5 bases and 4 bases respectively, with 16 bases between them. The CDR3 runs to 15 residues. CDR3 sequence (DNA): TGTGCCAGCAGCCCGGTGCAGGGGCATGCAGATACGCAGTATTTT. This translates into CASSPVQGHADTQYF.

This clonotype was observed a few times. The V call is TRBV7-3, the J call TRBJ2-1, with 7 bases matching TRBD2. The CDR3 totals 17 residues. V trimming: 5 bases; J trimming: 4 bases; junction bases outside the gene matches: 14. CDR1 is SGHTA, CDR2 FQGTGA, per germline. The CDR3 spells CASSPRSSGELYNEQFF. Here the CDR3 DNA reads TGTGCCAGCAGCCCTCGATCTAGCGGAGAGCTTTACAATGAGCAGTTCTTC.

This clonotype has at least ten counts. V usage is TRBV30 and J usage is TRBJ2-7; the D is unclear. Germline V lookup: CDR1 GTSNPN, CDR2 SVGIG (reference sequence). This CDR3 is 12 amino acids long. V lost 5 bases and J lost 3, with 11 bases in between. The CDR3 is CAWAPANYEQYF. CDR3 bases: TGTGCCTGGGCCCCCGCGAACTACGAGCAGTACTTC. The full variable domain, rest sourced from reference TRBV30 and TRBJ2-7, is SQTIHQWPATLVQPVGSPLSLECTVEGTSNPNLYWYRQAAGRGLQLLFYSVGIGQISSEVPQNLSASRPQDRQFILSSKKLLLSDSGFYLCAWAPANYEQYFGPGTRLTVT.

This clonotype was observed a handful of times. The chain combines TRBV28 with TRBJ1-2; D ambiguous. V was cut by 10 bases and J by 0 bases, with 6 bases left in between. Germline-derived CDR1 and CDR2 are MDHEN and SYDVKM. The CDR3 totals 11 residues. This CDR3 is CATTANYGYTF. The CDR3 bases are TGTGCCACCACAGCTAACTATGGCTACACCTTC.

This chain links TRBV6-1 with TRBJ1-5; a possible D gene is TRBD1 (6 bases). Germline lookup yields CDR1 MNHNS and CDR2 SASEGT. There are 15 residues in the CDR3. Trimming pared 6 bases from V and 8 bases from J, leaving 20 bases between. CDR3 loop: CASRSGTSGFEPQHF. Written as DNA, the CDR3 is TGTGCCAGCAGATCGGGGACATCTGGATTTGAGCCCCAGCATTTT.

This clonotype was seen many times. The rearrangement links TRBV30 to TRBJ2-3; no clear D gene. Trimming took 3 bases from V and 1 from J, leaving 11 bases between them. The CDR3 runs to 14 residues. Germline assignment: CDR1 GTSNPN and CDR2 SVGIG (reference sequence). The CDR3 sequence: CAWRTAPGTDTQYF. The CDR3 region has the DNA TGTGCCTGGAGGACCGCCCCGGGCACAGATACGCAGTATTTT.

This clonotype was counted only a few times. V is TRBV5-1 and J is TRBJ2-5, with D perhaps TRBD1 (6 bases). The germline CDR1 and CDR2 sequences are SGHRS and YFSETQ. The ends were cut back, 7 bases at V and 5 bases at J, with 15 bases in the middle. The CDR3 has 13 amino acids. The CDR3 sequence: CASRMGARETQYF. The CDR3 nucleotides are TGCGCCAGCCGCATGGGGGCCAGGGAGACCCAGTACTTC.

The chain combines TRBV30 with TRBJ2-5; tentative D call: TRBD2 (6 bases). The V and J ends lost 2 bases and 5 bases respectively, with 18 bases between them. The CDR3 spans 15 residues. From germline, CDR1 is GTSNPN and CDR2 SVGIG (reference sequence). The CDR3 DNA is TGTGCCTGGAGTCCTGACCTTAAACGGGAGGAGACCCAGTACTTC. Its translation: CAWSPDLKREETQYF. Variable domain in full (rest from reference TRBV30 and TRBJ2-5): SQTIHQWPATLVQPVGSPLSLECTVEGTSNPNLYWYRQAAGRGLQLLFYSVGIGQISSEVPQNLSASRPQDRQFILSSKKLLLSDSGFYLCAWSPDLKREETQYFGPGTRLLVL.

The rearrangement joins TRBV7-6 to TRBJ2-7; D may be TRBD2 (5 bases). Trimming shortened V by 5 bases and J by 2 bases, and 10 bases separated the two germline ends. The CDR3 covers 13 residues. Germline V CDR1 and CDR2: SGHVS, FNYEAQ. CDR3 bases: TGTGCCAGCAGCGGGAGCAACACCTACGAGCAGTACTTC. Translation: CASSGSNTYEQYF.

The CDR3 nucleotides are TGTGCCAGCGGCAGGGGTAGCAATGAGCAGTTCTTC. Protein sequence: CASGRGSNEQFF. The V and J genes are TRBV6-2 or TRBV6-3 and TRBJ2-1; TRBD1 might be the D (6 bases). V was trimmed by 8 bases and J by 6 bases, leaving 11 bases between them. The CDR3 extends over 12 amino acids. Germline V CDR1 and CDR2: MNHEY, SVGEGT.

This chain links TRBV10-3 with TRBJ2-3; TRBD1 might be the D (5 bases). The CDR3 sequence is 12 residues long. Germline assignment: CDR1 ENHRY and CDR2 SYGVKD. V shed 8 bases and J shed 3 bases, with 9 bases lying between them. CDR3 nucleotide sequence: TGTGCCATCGGACACGAAACAGATACGCAGTATTTT. This sequence encodes CAIGHETDTQYF.

This clonotype was counted many times. The chain carries TRBV27 and TRBJ2-7; TRBD2 agrees at 7 bases. In germline, CDR1 is MNHEY, CDR2 SMNVEV (reference sequence). This CDR3 is 14 amino acids long. Trimming removed 8 bases from V and 5 bases from J; junction bases left unmatched: 12. CDR3 nucleotides: TGTGCCAGCTCATTGAGGGAGGGCCCGGACGAGCAGTACTTC. Its protein product is CASSLREGPDEQYF.

This clonotype has at least ten counts. V usage is TRBV5-1 and J usage is TRBJ2-1; 8 bases map to TRBD1. The junction had 7 bases not matched to a gene; V was cut back by 4 bases and J by 4 bases. There are 15 residues in the CDR3. Germline CDR1 reads SGHRS; CDR2 reads YFSETQ. The CDR3 spells CASSPNRGAYNEQFF. The CDR3 DNA sequence: TGCGCCAGCAGCCCTAACAGGGGGGCTTACAATGAGCAGTTCTTC. Full variable domain (remainder filled in from reference TRBV5-1 and TRBJ2-1): KAGVTQTPRYLIKTRGQQVTLSCSPISGHRSVSWYQQTPGQGLQFLFEYFSETQRNKGNFPGRFSGRQFSNSRSEMNVSTLELGDSALYLCASSPNRGAYNEQFFGPGTRLTVL.

This clonotype was detected a few times. The rearrangement joins TRBV3-1 to TRBJ1-1; TRBD1 matches 9 bases. The CDR3 length is 20 residues. The junction had 21 bases not matched to a gene; V was cut back by 3 bases and J by 4 bases. Germline-derived CDR1 and CDR2 are LGHDT and YNNKEL (reference sequence). In DNA form, the CDR3 reads TGTGCCAGCAGCCAGGGGGGTATCGGGACAGGGCTGGTACTGCGCACTGAAGCTTTCTTT. Its translation is CASSQGGIGTGLVLRTEAFF. Looking up the rest from reference TRBV3-1 and TRBJ1-1 gives the full variable domain: DTAVSQTPKYLVTQMGNDKSIKCEQNLGHDTMYWYKQDSKKFLKIMFSYNNKELIINETVPNRFSPKSPDKAHLNLHINSLELGDSAVYFCASSQGGIGTGLVLRTEAFFGQGTRLTVV.

This clonotype was found many times. This chain links TRBV14 with TRBJ2-7; TRBD2 matches 9 bases. CDR1 is SGHDN and CDR2 is FVKESK in the germline V gene. The junction had 6 bases not matched to a gene; V was cut back by 3 bases and J by 0 bases. The CDR3 has 16 amino acids. The CDR3 nucleotides are TGTGCCAGCAGCCACCGGACTAGCGTGTACTCCTACGAGCAGTACTTC. Translating it yields CASSHRTSVYSYEQYF.

The sample holds many counts of this clonotype. The chain uses TRBV5-1 and TRBJ1-1, with D possibly matching TRBD1 (6 bases). This CDR3 is 13 amino acids long. Trimming took 7 bases from V and 4 from J, leaving 14 bases between them. Germline V gives CDR1 SGHRS, CDR2 YFSETQ. The CDR3 nucleotides read TGCGCCAGCGTAGGGGGGGGGAGCACTGAAGCTTTCTTT. Translation: CASVGGGSTEAFF.

The chain recombines TRBV7-9 with TRBJ2-3, with D perhaps matching TRBD2 (6 bases). Per the germline V gene, CDR1 is SEHNR and CDR2 is FQNEAQ (reference sequence). The CDR3 has 15 residues. Between the trimmed V and J ends, which lost 5 bases and 2 bases, there was a span of 14 bases. DNA for the CDR3: TGTGCCAGCAGCCCGGTTGGGGGACTCACAGATACGCAGTATTTT. This codes for CASSPVGGLTDTQYF. The full variable domain, its missing parts supplied by reference TRBV7-9 and TRBJ2-3, is DTGVSQNPRHKITKRGQNVTFRCDPISEHNRLYWYRQTLGQGPEFLTYFQNEAQLEKSRLLSDRFSAERPKGSFSTLEIQRTEQGDSAMYLCASSPVGGLTDTQYFGPGTRLTVL.

This clonotype came up many times. The chain joins TRBV20-1 to TRBJ2-7, with D perhaps TRBD1 or TRBD2 (5 bases each). Germline V gene data show CDR1 as DFQATT and CDR2 as SNEGSKA (reference sequence). CDR3 length: 12 amino acids. Trimming took 6 bases from V and 2 from J, leaving 11 bases between them. This chain's CDR3 is CSAKGPAYEQYF. As DNA, the CDR3 is TGCAGTGCCAAGGGACCTGCCTACGAGCAGTACTTC.

This clonotype occurred many times. The gene calls are TRBV5-1 and TRBJ2-1; 9 bases align to TRBD1. Per the germline V gene, CDR1 is SGHRS and CDR2 is YFSETQ. Trimming took 2 bases from V and 4 from J; bases not matched to a gene: 7. CDR3 length equals 16 residues. CDR3 nucleotides: TGCGCCAGCAGCTTAACGGGACAGGGACAATACAATGAGCAGTTCTTC. Translating it yields CASSLTGQGQYNEQFF.

The V gene is TRBV5-1, the J gene TRBJ2-2; 10 nucleotides align to TRBD2. Per germline, CDR1 SGHRS and CDR2 YFSETQ. The CDR3 totals 16 residues. V lost 5 bases and J lost 4; bases outside the gene matches: 8. DNA of the CDR3: TGCGCCAGCAGGTTCCACGGGACTAGCGTCACCGGGGAGCTGTTTTTT. This gives the protein CASRFHGTSVTGELFF.

J is TRBJ2-7 and V is TRBV29-1; TRBD2 is a possible D gene (5 bases). Trimming left V 0 bases short and J 2 bases short, with 17 bases between. The germline CDR1 and CDR2 sequences are SQVTM and ANQGSEA. CDR3 size: 16 residues. The CDR3 sequence: CSVEELRSGITYEQYF. The CDR3 DNA reads as TGCAGCGTTGAAGAGTTACGATCGGGGATCACCTACGAGCAGTACTTC.

This clonotype was detected many times. The gene calls are TRBV20-1 and TRBJ1-2; 11 bases map to TRBD1. V gave up 5 bases and J gave up 2 bases; unmatched junction bases: 1. Germline V gene sequence: CDR1 DFQATT, CDR2 SNEGSKA (reference sequence). The CDR3 runs to 13 residues. CDR3 residues: CSAWTGGNYGYTF. The CDR3 DNA reads TGCAGTGCTTGGACAGGGGGCAACTATGGCTACACCTTC.

This clonotype has ten or more counts. This rearrangement joins TRBV18 to TRBJ2-7; 7 bases fit TRBD2. The CDR3 length is 14 residues. CDR1 and CDR2 (germline): KGHSH, LQKENI. V gave up 2 bases and J gave up 3 bases; unmatched junction bases: 4. The chain's CDR3 is CASSPTGGDYEQYF. In nucleotides, the CDR3 is TGTGCCAGCTCACCAACGGGGGGAGACTACGAGCAGTACTTC.